This entry lists 9 T cell receptor beta chains sequenced from one sample in a study of molecular identifiers for immune sequencing clone quantification. One entry per CDR3 protein results from TCRdb running MiXCR on the PCR reads. Of 9,500 to 15,000 distinct CDR3 sequences listed, around 19% are singletons. Source material: naive CD8+ T cells from blood, with Jurkat cell RNA spiked in. Indicated subset: FACS-sorted CD8+CD4-CCR7+CD45RA+ naive T cells. The receptors shown here come from a human donor in good health. Some libraries in this study had Jurkat cell RNA spiked in.

The V and J genes are TRBV28 and TRBJ1-3, with D possibly TRBD1 on 5 matching bases. The germline CDR1 and CDR2 sequences are MDHEN and SYDVKM. CDR3 length: 15 residues. V shed 5 bases and J shed 3 bases, with 14 bases lying between them. The CDR3 sequence is CASSAHGGYGNTIYF. CDR3 bases: TGTGCCAGCAGTGCCCATGGGGGGTATGGAAACACCATATATTTT.

For this clonotype: A read error may be the cause here, since a much bigger clone is one base away. The chain recombines TRBV5-6 with TRBJ1-4, with TRBD1 matching 9 bases. Germline loops: CDR1 SGHDT, CDR2 YYEEEE. The CDR3 is 14 residues long. The CDR3 loop is CVSSSGQGVEKLFF. The DNA for the CDR3 is TGTGTCAGCAGCTCGGGACAGGGAGTGGAAAAACTGTTTTTT.

This clonotype is medium-sized in the sample. This chain connects TRBV29-1 to TRBJ2-2, with TRBD2 as a possible D gene (6 bases). The CDR3 runs to 14 residues. Germline lookup yields CDR1 SQVTM and CDR2 ANQGSEA. Trimming pared 3 bases from V and 2 bases from J, leaving 10 bases between. The CDR3 DNA sequence: TGCAGCGTTGATAGGGCGGGAAACACCGGGGAGCTGTTTTTT. Translating it yields CSVDRAGNTGELFF.

The chain couples TRBV6-2 or TRBV6-3 to TRBJ2-1, with D possibly called TRBD1 or TRBD2 (6 bases each). The germline V and J ends were trimmed by 6 bases and 6 bases, with 18 bases remaining between them. CDR3 length equals 15 residues. The V gene's germline CDR1 is MNHEY and CDR2 SVGEGT. CDR3 amino acids: CASSPLRGGRNEQFF. In nucleotides, the CDR3 is TGTGCCAGCAGCCCTTTGAGAGGGGGGCGCAATGAGCAGTTCTTC.

The table lists this clonotype with many counts. In DNA, the CDR3 is TGTGCCAGCAGCGGGCGGAGCACTGAAGCTTTCTTT. Protein product: CASSGRSTEAFF. The V gene is TRBV7-9, the J gene TRBJ1-1; D is undetermined. Trimming shortened V by 5 bases and J by 4 bases, and 8 bases separated the two germline ends. Germline-derived CDR1 and CDR2 are SEHNR and FQNEAQ (reference sequence). This CDR3 comprises 12 residues.

This clonotype is categorized as medium-sized (0.01 to 0.1%). The chain uses TRBV6-6 and TRBJ1-5, with a possible D match to TRBD1 (5 bases). The germline V gene has CDR1 MNHNY and CDR2 SVGAGI (reference sequence). V shed 2 bases and J shed 2 bases, with 7 bases lying between them. This CDR3 contains 14 residues. The CDR3 nucleotides read TGTGCCAGCAGTTACACACAGGGCAATCAGCCCCAGCATTTT. This sequence encodes CASSYTQGNQPQHF.

This clonotype is medium-sized (0.01 to 0.1%). The CDR3 protein is CASSLRGSGEQFF. The CDR3 DNA reads TGTGCCAGCAGTTTAAGAGGGAGTGGTGAGCAGTTCTTC. The genes are TRBV28 and TRBJ2-1, with TRBD2 as a possible D gene (5 bases). CDR1 and CDR2 from the germline V gene are MDHEN and SYDVKM. This CDR3 is built from 13 residues. The ends were cut back, 2 bases at V and 9 bases at J, with 11 bases in the middle.

This clonotype ranks as medium-sized (0.01 to 0.1%). CDR3 amino acids: CASSPSWTEQYF. CDR3 bases: TGTGCCAGCAGCCCGAGTTGGACCGAGCAGTACTTC. The rearrangement uses TRBV7-9 and TRBJ2-7; D remains unclear. In germline, CDR1 is SEHNR, CDR2 FQNEAQ (reference sequence). CDR3 size: 12 residues. V was shortened by 5 bases and J by 6 bases, with 11 bases between the two germline ends.

Judged by abundance, this clonotype is medium-sized (0.01 to 0.1%). The V and J genes are TRBV10-3 and TRBJ1-1; D not resolved. With 4 bases removed from V and 4 bases from J, the gap between germline ends came to 13 bases. The CDR3 spans 14 residues. Germline V CDR1 and CDR2: ENHRY, SYGVKD. The CDR3 DNA is TGTGCCATCAGTGTGGAGGGTCCGGTCACTGAAGCTTTCTTT. Translated: CAISVEGPVTEAFF.